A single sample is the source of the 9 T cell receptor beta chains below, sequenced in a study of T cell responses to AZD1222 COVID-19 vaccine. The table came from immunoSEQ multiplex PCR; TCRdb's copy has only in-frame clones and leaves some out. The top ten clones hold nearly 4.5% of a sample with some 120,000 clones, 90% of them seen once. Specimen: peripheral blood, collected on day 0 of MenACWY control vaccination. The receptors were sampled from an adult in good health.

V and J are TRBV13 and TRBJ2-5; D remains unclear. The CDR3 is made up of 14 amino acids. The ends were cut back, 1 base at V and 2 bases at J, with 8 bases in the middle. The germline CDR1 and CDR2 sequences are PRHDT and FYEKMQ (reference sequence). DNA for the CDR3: TGTGCCAGCAGCTTAGTAGGGCGGCAAGAGACCCAGTACTTC. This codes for CASSLVGRQETQYF.

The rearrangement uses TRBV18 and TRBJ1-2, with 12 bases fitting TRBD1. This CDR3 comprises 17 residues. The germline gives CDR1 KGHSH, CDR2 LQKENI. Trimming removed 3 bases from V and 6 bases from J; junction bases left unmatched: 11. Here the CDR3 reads CASSPLGQGAQIDGYTF. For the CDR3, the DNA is TGTGCCAGCTCACCGTTGGGACAGGGGGCGCAGATCGATGGCTACACCTTC.

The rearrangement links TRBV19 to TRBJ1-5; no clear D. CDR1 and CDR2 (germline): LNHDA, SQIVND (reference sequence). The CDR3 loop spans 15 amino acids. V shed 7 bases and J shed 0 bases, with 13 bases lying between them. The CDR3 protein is CASTPLRNSNQPQHF. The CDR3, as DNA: TGTGCCAGTACGCCATTACGGAATAGCAATCAGCCCCAGCATTTT.

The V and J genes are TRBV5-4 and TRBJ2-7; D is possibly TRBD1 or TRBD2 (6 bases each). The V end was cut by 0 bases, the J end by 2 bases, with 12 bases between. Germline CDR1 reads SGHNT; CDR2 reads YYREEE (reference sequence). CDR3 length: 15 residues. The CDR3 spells CASSLGTNRAYEQYF. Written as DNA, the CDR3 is TGTGCCAGCAGCTTGGGGACTAACAGGGCCTACGAGCAGTACTTC.

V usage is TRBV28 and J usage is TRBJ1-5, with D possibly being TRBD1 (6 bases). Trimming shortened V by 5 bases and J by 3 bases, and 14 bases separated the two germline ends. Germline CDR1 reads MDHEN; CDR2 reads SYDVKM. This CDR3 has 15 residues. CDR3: CASSPSGGPNQPQHF. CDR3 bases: TGTGCCAGCAGTCCCTCGGGGGGGCCCAATCAGCCCCAGCATTTT.

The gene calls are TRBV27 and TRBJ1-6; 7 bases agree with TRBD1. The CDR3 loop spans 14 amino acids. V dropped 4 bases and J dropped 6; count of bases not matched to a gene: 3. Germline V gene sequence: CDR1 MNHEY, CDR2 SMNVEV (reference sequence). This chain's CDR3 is CASSSTGSNSPLHF. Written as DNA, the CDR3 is TGTGCCAGCAGTTCGACAGGGTCTAATTCACCCCTCCACTTT.

The DNA for the CDR3 is TGTGCCAGTAGTATATCAGGGCCTAACTATGGCTACACCTTC. Amino acid sequence: CASSISGPNYGYTF. This rearrangement joins TRBV19 to TRBJ1-2; a possible D gene is TRBD1 (5 bases). The CDR3 contains 14 residues. The V gene's germline CDR1 is LNHDA and CDR2 SQIVND (reference sequence). Trimming took off 2 bases at V and 0 bases at J, with 7 bases between the two ends.

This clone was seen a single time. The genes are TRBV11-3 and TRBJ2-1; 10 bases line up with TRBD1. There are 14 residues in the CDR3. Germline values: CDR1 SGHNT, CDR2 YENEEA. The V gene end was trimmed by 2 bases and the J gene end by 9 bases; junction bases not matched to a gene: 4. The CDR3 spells CASSLQDRGFEQFF. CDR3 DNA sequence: TGTGCCAGCAGCTTACAGGACAGGGGGTTTGAGCAGTTCTTC.

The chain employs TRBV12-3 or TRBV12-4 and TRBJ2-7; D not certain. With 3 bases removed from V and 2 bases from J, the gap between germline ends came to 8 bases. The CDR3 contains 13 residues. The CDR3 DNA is TGTGCCAGCAGTTTGTCGGGTACCTACGAGCAGTACGTC. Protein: CASSLSGTYEQYV.